Listed below are T cell receptor beta chains from one sample, sequenced in a study of T cell responses to AZD1222 COVID-19 vaccine. TCRdb's table, derived via immunoSEQ multiplex PCR, lists solely in-frame clones and lacks some. Of around 78,000 clones in the sample, around 87% are singletons; the top ten hold approximately 25%. The sequencing here drew on peripheral blood, taken on day 0 of AZD1222 vaccination. These receptor sequences come from an adult in good health. Each CDR3 is given with its conserved first and last residue. A D gene is named only where the DNA matches it firmly. Expanded clones are given a class, and other clones once, few, many or no size at all.

CDR3nt: TGTGCCAGCAGCGTAGCTGGGGAAGTCGCAGGCGAGACCCAGTACTTC
CDR3aa: CASSVAGEVAGETQYF
v_gene: TRBV9
j_gene: TRBJ2-5
d_gene: -
abundance: -

CDR3nt: TGTGCCAGCAGTCCCCGGACTAGCGGGGGAAGCTCCTACGAGCAGTACTTC
CDR3aa: CASSPRTSGGSSYEQYF
v_gene: TRBV27
j_gene: TRBJ2-7
d_gene: TRBD2
abundance: -

CDR3nt: TGTGCCAGCAGCTTAGGGGAGAACACTGAAGCTTTCTTT
CDR3aa: CASSLGENTEAFF
v_gene: TRBV11-2
j_gene: TRBJ1-1
d_gene: -
abundance: -

CDR3nt: TGTGCCAGCAGTACTATGGGGACAGGGTACAATGAGCAGTTCTTC
CDR3aa: CASSTMGTGYNEQFF
v_gene: TRBV6-5
j_gene: TRBJ2-1
d_gene: TRBD1
abundance: -

CDR3nt: TGTGCCATCAGTGTCGTCCCAGGTTTACCCTTAGCCTACAATGAGCAGTTCTTC
CDR3aa: CAISVVPGLPLAYNEQFF
v_gene: TRBV10-3
j_gene: TRBJ2-1
d_gene: -
abundance: -

CDR3nt: TGTGCCAGCAGCCAAGGCAGGGGCTATGGCTACACCTTC
CDR3aa: CASSQGRGYGYTF
v_gene: TRBV3-1/TRBV3-2
j_gene: TRBJ1-2
d_gene: -
abundance: once

CDR3nt: TGTGCCAGCAGCGTAGACAGCTATAATTCACCCCTCCACTTT
CDR3aa: CASSVDSYNSPLHF
v_gene: TRBV9
j_gene: TRBJ1-6
d_gene: -
abundance: -

CDR3nt: TGTGCCAGCAGCGTACAGGTCGAGAATTCACCCCTCCACTTT
CDR3aa: CASSVQVENSPLHF
v_gene: TRBV9
j_gene: TRBJ1-6
d_gene: -
abundance: -

CDR3nt: TGTGCCAGCATCGTACAGGGGCTCAACTATGGCTACACCTTC
CDR3aa: CASIVQGLNYGYTF
v_gene: TRBV6-5
j_gene: TRBJ1-2
d_gene: TRBD1
abundance: -

CDR3nt: TGTGCCAGCAGTTTATGGAGGTCTTATAATTCACCCCTCCACTTT
CDR3aa: CASSLWRSYNSPLHF
v_gene: TRBV28
j_gene: TRBJ1-6
d_gene: -
abundance: -

CDR3nt: TGCGCCAGCAGCCAAGGACCCTTAGGCCCGGGGGCAGGGCGATTGAAGTATACGCAGTATTTT
CDR3aa: CASSQGPLGPGAGRLKYTQYF
v_gene: TRBV4-1
j_gene: TRBJ2-3
d_gene: -
abundance: -

CDR3nt: TGTGCCAGCAGCGTGTTACTAGCGGGGGAGCAGTACTTC
CDR3aa: CASSVLLAGEQYF
v_gene: TRBV9
j_gene: TRBJ2-7
d_gene: TRBD2
abundance: few

CDR3nt: TGTGCCAGCAGCTCCCCCTCAACTAATGAAAAACTGTTTTTT
CDR3aa: CASSSPSTNEKLFF
v_gene: TRBV7-2
j_gene: TRBJ1-4
d_gene: -
abundance: -

CDR3nt: TGTGCCAGCAGTTTTTTAGGAGGCACCGGGGAGCTGTTTTTT
CDR3aa: CASSFLGGTGELFF
v_gene: TRBV27
j_gene: TRBJ2-2
d_gene: -
abundance: -

CDR3nt: TGTGCCTGGAGCCCGAACAGGGCGAACACTGAAGCTTTCTTT
CDR3aa: CAWSPNRANTEAFF
v_gene: TRBV30
j_gene: TRBJ1-1
d_gene: -
abundance: -

CDR3nt: TGTGCCAGCAGCTCCGCAGCAAGCTCTGGAAACACCATATATTTT
CDR3aa: CASSSAASSGNTIYF
v_gene: TRBV11-2
j_gene: TRBJ1-3
d_gene: -
abundance: -

CDR3nt: TGTGCCAGCAGGCCCGGCGCTTCGAATTATGGCTACACCTTC
CDR3aa: CASRPGASNYGYTF
v_gene: TRBV6-5
j_gene: TRBJ1-2
d_gene: -
abundance: -

CDR3nt: TGTGCCAGTAGTTTAGGGCGCTATGGCTACACCTTC
CDR3aa: CASSLGRYGYTF
v_gene: TRBV19
j_gene: TRBJ1-2
d_gene: -
abundance: -

CDR3nt: TGTGCCAGCAACTACCGAATGTATGGGGCTAATGAAAAACTGTTTTTT
CDR3aa: CASNYRMYGANEKLFF
v_gene: TRBV5-8
j_gene: TRBJ1-4
d_gene: -
abundance: -

CDR3nt: TGTGCCAGTAGGCTTCATACCGGGACTAGAAGAGATACGCAGTATTTT
CDR3aa: CASRLHTGTRRDTQYF
v_gene: TRBV19
j_gene: TRBJ2-3
d_gene: TRBD2
abundance: once

CDR3nt: TGTGCCAGCAGTGTCCTCCAGACAGGGACACAGCCCCAGCATTTT
CDR3aa: CASSVLQTGTQPQHF
v_gene: TRBV2
j_gene: TRBJ1-5
d_gene: TRBD1
abundance: -

CDR3nt: TGTGCCAGCAGCTTGGCGAGGATGGATAGCGAAGGCACAGATACGCAGTATTTT
CDR3aa: CASSLARMDSEGTDTQYF
v_gene: TRBV5-6
j_gene: TRBJ2-3
d_gene: -
abundance: -

CDR3nt: TGTGCCAGCAGTTGGGCCCGTTCGCCCCTCCACTTT
CDR3aa: CASSWARSPLHF
v_gene: TRBV28
j_gene: TRBJ1-6
d_gene: -
abundance: few

CDR3nt: TGTGCCAGCAGTCGACCGGGACAGGGAGGAGAAAAACTGTTTTTT
CDR3aa: CASSRPGQGGEKLFF
v_gene: TRBV6-5
j_gene: TRBJ1-4
d_gene: TRBD1
abundance: -

CDR3nt: TGTGCCAGCAGGGAGACAGGGGCCGTCGATGGCTACACCTTC
CDR3aa: CASRETGAVDGYTF
v_gene: TRBV2
j_gene: TRBJ1-2
d_gene: TRBD1
abundance: -

CDR3nt: TGTGCCTGGAGTGAGGGGAGCAATCAGCCCCAGCATTTT
CDR3aa: CAWSEGSNQPQHF
v_gene: TRBV30
j_gene: TRBJ1-5
d_gene: -
abundance: -

CDR3nt: TGTGCCTGGAGAGGGGATAGCAATCAGCCCCAGCATTTT
CDR3aa: CAWRGDSNQPQHF
v_gene: TRBV30
j_gene: TRBJ1-5
d_gene: -
abundance: once

CDR3nt: TGTGCCAGCAGTTACTCCCGGGCCGGGGAGCTGTTTTTT
CDR3aa: CASSYSRAGELFF
v_gene: TRBV6-5
j_gene: TRBJ2-2
d_gene: -
abundance: once

CDR3nt: TGTGCCAGTAGTATATCCGACAGAAGCAATCAGCCCCAGCATTTT
CDR3aa: CASSISDRSNQPQHF
v_gene: TRBV19
j_gene: TRBJ1-5
d_gene: -
abundance: -

CDR3nt: TGTGCCAGCAGTTTCGTGGGGTCACCCCTCCACTTT
CDR3aa: CASSFVGSPLHF
v_gene: TRBV28
j_gene: TRBJ1-6
d_gene: -
abundance: -

CDR3nt: TGTGCCAGCAGCCCTCAGGGCGGAAAAAACATTCAGTACTTC
CDR3aa: CASSPQGGKNIQYF
v_gene: TRBV7-2
j_gene: TRBJ2-4
d_gene: -
abundance: -

CDR3nt: TGTGCCAGCAGGGGTAGGGGGCTGAACTATGGCTACACCTTC
CDR3aa: CASRGRGLNYGYTF
v_gene: TRBV6-5
j_gene: TRBJ1-2
d_gene: TRBD1
abundance: -

CDR3nt: TGCGCCAGTCAACTGGGACAGGGCTCCTCTGAAGCTTTCTTT
CDR3aa: CASQLGQGSSEAFF
v_gene: TRBV10-2
j_gene: TRBJ1-1
d_gene: TRBD1
abundance: -

CDR3nt: TGTGCCAGCTCACCCACGTCTCGAGGTGATGAGCAGTTCTTC
CDR3aa: CASSPTSRGDEQFF
v_gene: TRBV18
j_gene: TRBJ2-1
d_gene: -
abundance: many

CDR3nt: TGTGCCAGTAGTATATATGCCGGGGTCAACTACGAGCAGTACTTC
CDR3aa: CASSIYAGVNYEQYF
v_gene: TRBV19
j_gene: TRBJ2-7
d_gene: -
abundance: once

CDR3nt: TGTGCCAGCAGAGCCCCATATAGTAATTCACCCCTCCACTTT
CDR3aa: CASRAPYSNSPLHF
v_gene: TRBV9
j_gene: TRBJ1-6
d_gene: -
abundance: -

CDR3nt: TGTGCCACCAGCAGAGATCCTTGGGGGGCCAAGAGGTACGAGCAGTACTTC
CDR3aa: CATSRDPWGAKRYEQYF
v_gene: TRBV15
j_gene: TRBJ2-7
d_gene: -
abundance: -

CDR3nt: TGTGCCAGCAGCTTAGGATTAGACAGGGAAGGCGAGCAGTACTTC
CDR3aa: CASSLGLDREGEQYF
v_gene: TRBV11-2
j_gene: TRBJ2-7
d_gene: TRBD1
abundance: -

CDR3nt: TGTGCCAGCAGCTTATTTCGTGGGGCCCTGAATGAGCAGTTCTTC
CDR3aa: CASSLFRGALNEQFF
v_gene: TRBV7-6
j_gene: TRBJ2-1
d_gene: -
abundance: -

CDR3nt: TGTGCCAGCGGGGGGGCCCTCATGAACACTGAAGCTTTCTTT
CDR3aa: CASGGALMNTEAFF
v_gene: TRBV6-5
j_gene: TRBJ1-1
d_gene: -
abundance: -

CDR3nt: TGTGCCAGCAGCTCGGGACAGGGATTCACAGATACGCAGTATTTT
CDR3aa: CASSSGQGFTDTQYF
v_gene: TRBV3-1/TRBV3-2
j_gene: TRBJ2-3
d_gene: TRBD1
abundance: few

CDR3nt: TGTGCCAGCAGCCACGACAGGGGCAGCGAAAAACTGTTTTTT
CDR3aa: CASSHDRGSEKLFF
v_gene: TRBV7-9
j_gene: TRBJ1-4
d_gene: TRBD1
abundance: few

CDR3nt: TGTGCCAGCAGCTTATGGAAGGGGGCCGGGGATACGCAGTATTTT
CDR3aa: CASSLWKGAGDTQYF
v_gene: TRBV7-9
j_gene: TRBJ2-3
d_gene: TRBD1
abundance: -

CDR3nt: TGCGCCAGCAGTCGTACCGGGACAGCCAACACTGAAGCTTTCTTT
CDR3aa: CASSRTGTANTEAFF
v_gene: TRBV4-1
j_gene: TRBJ1-1
d_gene: TRBD1
abundance: -

CDR3nt: TGTGCCAGCAGCCCAGATCGGGAGCAGTTCTTC
CDR3aa: CASSPDREQFF
v_gene: TRBV2
j_gene: TRBJ2-1
d_gene: -
abundance: -

CDR3nt: TGTGCCAGCAGGGATACCGGGACAGCATTCTACGAGCAGTACTTC
CDR3aa: CASRDTGTAFYEQYF
v_gene: TRBV6-5
j_gene: TRBJ2-7
d_gene: TRBD1
abundance: -

CDR3nt: TGTGCCAGCAGTGAATACCCAGGGAGCGACCAGTATTTT
CDR3aa: CASSEYPGSDQYF
v_gene: TRBV2
j_gene: TRBJ2-3
d_gene: -
abundance: -

CDR3nt: TGCGCCAGCAGTCAATCGGTATACAGGCCTACCTACGAGCAGTACTTC
CDR3aa: CASSQSVYRPTYEQYF
v_gene: TRBV23-1
j_gene: TRBJ2-7
d_gene: -
abundance: -

CDR3nt: TGTGCCTGGAGTGCTGAGGCGGGATTCTATGGCTACACCTTC
CDR3aa: CAWSAEAGFYGYTF
v_gene: TRBV30
j_gene: TRBJ1-2
d_gene: -
abundance: -

CDR3nt: TGTGCTAGTGGTTTCGGACAGAGCTATGACACTGAAGCTTTCTTT
CDR3aa: CASGFGQSYDTEAFF
v_gene: TRBV12-5
j_gene: TRBJ1-1
d_gene: -
abundance: -

CDR3nt: TGTGCCAGCAGTGACGGGAGGGGCTATGGCTACACCTTC
CDR3aa: CASSDGRGYGYTF
v_gene: TRBV6-1
j_gene: TRBJ1-2
d_gene: -
abundance: -

CDR3nt: TGTGCCAGCAGTGCATTTGTCCATGAGCAGTTCTTC
CDR3aa: CASSAFVHEQFF
v_gene: TRBV2
j_gene: TRBJ2-1
d_gene: -
abundance: -

CDR3nt: TGTGCCTGGAGTGTATTCAAAGGGGACGGAGGCACTGAAGCTTTCTTT
CDR3aa: CAWSVFKGDGGTEAFF
v_gene: TRBV30
j_gene: TRBJ1-1
d_gene: -
abundance: -

CDR3nt: TGTGCCAGCAGCTTAAACCAGGACAGGGCCTACGAGCAGTACTTC
CDR3aa: CASSLNQDRAYEQYF
v_gene: TRBV7-9
j_gene: TRBJ2-7
d_gene: TRBD1
abundance: -

CDR3nt: TGTGCCAGCAGTTTAAGAGGTTACGAGCAGTACTTC
CDR3aa: CASSLRGYEQYF
v_gene: TRBV28
j_gene: TRBJ2-7
d_gene: -
abundance: -

CDR3nt: TGTGCCTGGCGGGGTTTCTACACCGGGGAGCTGTTTTTT
CDR3aa: CAWRGFYTGELFF
v_gene: TRBV30
j_gene: TRBJ2-2
d_gene: -
abundance: -

CDR3nt: TGTGCCAGCAGCTTAGTAAGAGGGCCGGGCACTGAAGCTTTCTTT
CDR3aa: CASSLVRGPGTEAFF
v_gene: TRBV11-2
j_gene: TRBJ1-1
d_gene: -
abundance: -